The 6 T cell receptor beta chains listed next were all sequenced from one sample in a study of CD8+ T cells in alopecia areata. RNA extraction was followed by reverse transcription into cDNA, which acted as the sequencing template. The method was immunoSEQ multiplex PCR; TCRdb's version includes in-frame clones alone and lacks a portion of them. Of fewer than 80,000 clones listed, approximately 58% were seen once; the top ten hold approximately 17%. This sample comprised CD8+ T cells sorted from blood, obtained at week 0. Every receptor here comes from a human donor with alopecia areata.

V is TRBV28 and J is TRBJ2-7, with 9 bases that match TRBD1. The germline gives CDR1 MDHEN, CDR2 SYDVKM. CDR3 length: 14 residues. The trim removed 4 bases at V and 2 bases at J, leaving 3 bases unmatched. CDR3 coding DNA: TGTGCCAGCAGTTCCTGGACAGGGGCCTACGAGCAGTACTTC. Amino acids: CASSSWTGAYEQYF.

CDR3 loop: CASTSAPIEHIQYF. CDR3 nucleotide sequence: TGTGCCAGCACCTCTGCTCCGATAGAGCACATTCAGTACTTC. The V call is TRBV5-4, the J call TRBJ2-4; D remains unclear. V was clipped by 6 bases and J by 8 bases, with 18 bases between them. This CDR3 is built from 14 residues. Per germline, CDR1 SGHNT and CDR2 YYREEE (reference sequence).

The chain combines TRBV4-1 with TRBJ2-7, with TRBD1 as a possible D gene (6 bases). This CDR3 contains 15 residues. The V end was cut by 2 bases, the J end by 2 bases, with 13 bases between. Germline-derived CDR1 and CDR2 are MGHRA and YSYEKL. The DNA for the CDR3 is TGCGCCAGCAGCCAAAACAGGGAAGTCCCCTACGAGCAGTACTTC. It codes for CASSQNREVPYEQYF.

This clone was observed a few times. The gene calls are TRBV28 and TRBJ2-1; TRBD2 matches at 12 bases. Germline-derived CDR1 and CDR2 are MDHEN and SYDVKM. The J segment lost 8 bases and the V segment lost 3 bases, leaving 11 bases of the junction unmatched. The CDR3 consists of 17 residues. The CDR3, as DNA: TGTGCCAGCAGTTTCCCGCGGCGACTAGCGGGAGACTATGAGCAGTTCTTC. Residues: CASSFPRRLAGDYEQFF.

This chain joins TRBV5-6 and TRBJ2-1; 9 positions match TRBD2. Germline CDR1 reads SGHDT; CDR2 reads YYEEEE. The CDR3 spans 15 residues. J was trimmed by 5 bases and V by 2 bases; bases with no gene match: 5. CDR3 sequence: CASSLLAGSDNEQFF. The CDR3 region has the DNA TGTGCCAGCAGCTTACTAGCGGGCAGTGACAATGAGCAGTTCTTC.

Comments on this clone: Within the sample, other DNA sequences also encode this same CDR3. The CDR3 DNA reads as TGTGCCAGCAGCTTAGGCAATCAGCCCCAGCATTTT. It translates to CASSLGNQPQHF. This rearrangement joins TRBV7-9 to TRBJ1-5; unclear D gene. Trimming left V 1 base short and J 2 bases short, with 0 bases between. The germline CDR1 and CDR2 sequences are SEHNR and FQNEAQ (reference sequence). The CDR3 has 12 amino acids.